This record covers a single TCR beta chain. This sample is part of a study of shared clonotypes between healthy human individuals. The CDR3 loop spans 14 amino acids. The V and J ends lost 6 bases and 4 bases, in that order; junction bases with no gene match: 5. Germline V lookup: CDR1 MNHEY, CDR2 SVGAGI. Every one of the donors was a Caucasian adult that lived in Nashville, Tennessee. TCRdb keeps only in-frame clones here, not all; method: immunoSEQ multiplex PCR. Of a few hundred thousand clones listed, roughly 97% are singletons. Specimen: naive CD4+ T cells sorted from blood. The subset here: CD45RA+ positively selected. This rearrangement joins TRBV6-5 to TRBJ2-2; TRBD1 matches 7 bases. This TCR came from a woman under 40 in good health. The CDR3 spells CASRASGGTGELFF. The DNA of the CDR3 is TGTGCCAGCAGAGCCTCAGGGGGCACCGGGGAGCTGTTTTTT.